This note documents a single TCR beta chain sequence. Its antigen is currently unknown. The data were produced by immunoSEQ multiplex PCR, yet TCRdb's version contains in-frame clones alone and is incomplete. Of roughly 68,000 clones in the sample, over 90% were seen once. The data are from a study of PD-1 blockade in classical Hodgkin lymphoma. The CDR3 has 12 residues. Germline V gene sequence: CDR1 SGHRS, CDR2 YFSETQ. V was shortened by 1 base and J by 0 bases, with 1 base between the two germline ends. Findings and limits, study-wide: Baseline TCR diversity was reportedly lower in newly diagnosed patients than in healthy donors. It was reported as lower still in relapsed/refractory patients.

Time point noted: newly diagnosed, previously untreated cHL patient sample. Comparison came from newly diagnosed, untreated classical Hodgkin lymphoma PBMCs. Sequencing was performed on peripheral blood mononuclear cells (PBMCs). The TCR was taken from a human donor with classical Hodgkin lymphoma. The rearrangement uses TRBV5-1 and TRBJ2-5; D gene uncertain. In DNA form, the CDR3 reads TGCGCCAGCAGCTTGTACCAAGAGACCCAGTACTTC. Protein product: CASSLYQETQYF.